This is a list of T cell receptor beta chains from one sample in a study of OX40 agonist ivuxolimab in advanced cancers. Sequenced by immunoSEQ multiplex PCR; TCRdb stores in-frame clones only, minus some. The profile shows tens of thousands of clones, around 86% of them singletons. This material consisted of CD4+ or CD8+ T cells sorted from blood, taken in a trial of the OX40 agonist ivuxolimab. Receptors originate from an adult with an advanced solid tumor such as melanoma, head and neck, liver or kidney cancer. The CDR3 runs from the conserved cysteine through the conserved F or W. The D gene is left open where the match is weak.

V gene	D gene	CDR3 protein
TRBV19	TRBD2	CASTGRGSTDTQYF
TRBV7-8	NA	CASSWAGRGYTF
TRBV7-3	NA	CASSRGGDRQETQYF
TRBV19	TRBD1	CGTGKYGNQPQHF
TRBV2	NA	CASSERAGAGNTIYF
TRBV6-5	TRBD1	CASSAGTGGWGYTF
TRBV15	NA	CATSMGDYEQYF
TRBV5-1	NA	CASSLQKSGGPGNTIYF
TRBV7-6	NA	CASSPGLGETQYF
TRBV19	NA	CASSKQGSGLTEAFF
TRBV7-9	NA	CASSLNFGEQYF
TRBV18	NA	CASSPSIEEKLFF
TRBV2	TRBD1	CASSPGTGNQPQHF
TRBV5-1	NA	CASSRYRGGQNEQYF
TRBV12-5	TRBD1	CASGLRGQGYNEQFF
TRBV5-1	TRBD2	CASSLDGSGGEVETQYF
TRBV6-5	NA	CASSDAINEQFF
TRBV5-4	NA	CASSLDGSPQGSYTF
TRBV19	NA	CAGKGTFDSNTGELFF
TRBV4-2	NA	CASSRFWGPRETQYF
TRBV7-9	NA	CASSSEFGGAGDNEQFF
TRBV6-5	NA	CASTSRGNTEAFF
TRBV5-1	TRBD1	CASSALQGSNSPLHF
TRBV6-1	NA	CASSSVGVDGYTF
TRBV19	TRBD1	CASCRDRGDYSNQPQHF
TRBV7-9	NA	CASSLVGDEQYF
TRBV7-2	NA	CASSLGQISNQPQHF
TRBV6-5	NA	CASTIPSTDTQYF
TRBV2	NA	CASSEANPVGYTF
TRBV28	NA	CASSWGDQPQHF
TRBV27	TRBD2	CASAYWKAGSLGAGMQYF
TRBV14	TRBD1	CASSDLQGSNEKLFF
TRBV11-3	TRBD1	CASSLGQGAGSPLHF
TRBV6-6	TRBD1	CASRKDRAQPQHF
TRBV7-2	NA	CASSPGLRATGELFF
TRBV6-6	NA	CASRLREWDEQYF
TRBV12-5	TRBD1	CASGKSGTEVVTF